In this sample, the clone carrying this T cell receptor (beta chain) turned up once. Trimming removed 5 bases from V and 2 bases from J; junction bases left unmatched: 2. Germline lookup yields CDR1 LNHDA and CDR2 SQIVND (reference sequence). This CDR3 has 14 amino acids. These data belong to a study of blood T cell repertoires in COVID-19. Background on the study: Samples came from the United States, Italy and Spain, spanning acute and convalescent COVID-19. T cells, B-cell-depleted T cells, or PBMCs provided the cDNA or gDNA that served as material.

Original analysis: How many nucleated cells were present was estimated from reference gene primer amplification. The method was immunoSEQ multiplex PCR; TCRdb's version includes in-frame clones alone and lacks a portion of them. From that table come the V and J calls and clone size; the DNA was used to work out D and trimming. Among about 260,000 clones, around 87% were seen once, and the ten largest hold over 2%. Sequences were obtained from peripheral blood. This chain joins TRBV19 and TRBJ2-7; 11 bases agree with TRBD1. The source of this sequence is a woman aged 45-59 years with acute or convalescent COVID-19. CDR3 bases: TGTGCCAGTAGTCCGGACAGGGGGCCCTACGAGCAGTACTTC. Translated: CASSPDRGPYEQYF. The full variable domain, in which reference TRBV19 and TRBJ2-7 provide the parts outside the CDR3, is DGGITQSPKYLFRKEGQNVTLSCEQNLNHDAMYWYRQDPGQGLRLIYYSQIVNDFQKGDIAEGYSVSREKKESFPLTVTSAQKNPTAFYLCASSPDRGPYEQYFGPGTRLTVT.